Presented here are 14 T cell receptor beta chains from one specimen sequenced in a study of shared clonotypes between healthy human individuals. Assay: immunoSEQ multiplex PCR; the TCRdb copy retains only in-frame clones and omits some. The table records over a million clones, approximately 80% of them present only once. Sequenced material: memory CD4+ T cells from PBMCs. This sample's subset: CD45RA-negative fraction. Receptors were obtained from a man between 18 and 35 years old in good health. Some clones in this sample may be carry-over from other donors' samples.

The CDR3 coding sequence is TGTGCCAGCACCATCTCTCGGGGGAGGAGGCTAGCTAACTATGGCTACACCTTC. It yields the protein CASTISRGRRLANYGYTF. V gene TRBV5-6 combines with J gene TRBJ1-2; weak D call: TRBD1 (5 bases). V gave up 6 bases and J gave up 0 bases, with 24 bases separating them. There are 18 residues in the CDR3. CDR1 is SGHDT and CDR2 is YYEEEE in the germline V gene.

This rearrangement joins TRBV7-8 to TRBJ1-5; no firm D call. This CDR3 has 15 residues. V lost 5 bases, J lost 0 bases, and 11 bases lay in between. Germline V CDR1 and CDR2: SGHVS, FQNEAQ. The DNA of the CDR3 is TGTGCCAGCAGCCAAGGTGGATATAGCAATCAGCCCCAGCATTTT. Its translation: CASSQGGYSNQPQHF.

This sequence joins TRBV7-2 and TRBJ1-5; no firm D call. The CDR3 sequence is 13 residues long. Germline CDR1 reads SGHTA; CDR2 reads FQGNSA. Trimming removed 2 bases from V and 0 bases from J, with 2 bases in between. CDR3 coding DNA: TGTGCCAGCAGCTTAAGTAGCAATCAGCCCCAGCATTTT. The encoded protein is CASSLSSNQPQHF. The full variable domain, with the rest looked up from reference TRBV7-2 and TRBJ1-5, is GAGVSQSPSNKVTEKGKDVELRCDPISGHTALYWYRQSLGQGLEFLIYFQGNSAPDKSGLPSDRFSAERTGGSVSTLTIQRTQQEDSAVYLCASSLSSNQPQHFGDGTRLSIL.

About this clone: A read error likely explains this, since a far larger clone differs by one base. This chain uses TRBV15 with TRBJ2-5; D unclear. The CDR3 covers 12 residues. Germline CDR1 reads LNHNV; CDR2 reads YYDKDF (reference sequence). The germline V and J ends were trimmed by 0 bases and 6 bases, with 5 bases remaining between them. CDR3 residues: CATSRDLQTQYF. Written as DNA, the CDR3 is TGTGCCACCAGCAGAGATCTGCAGACCCAGTACTTC.

This sequence joins TRBV30 and TRBJ1-2, with D uncertain. V lost 4 bases to trimming and J lost 5 bases, with 8 bases between them. This CDR3 has 11 residues. Per the germline V gene, CDR1 is GTSNPN and CDR2 is SVGIG (reference sequence). The CDR3 DNA sequence: TGTGCCTGGACTAGGAGTTATGGCTACACCTTC. Its translation is CAWTRSYGYTF.

The gene calls are TRBV30 and TRBJ1-2; D is unresolved. V was cut by 5 bases and J by 0 bases, with 7 bases left in between. Germline CDR1 reads GTSNPN; CDR2 reads SVGIG (reference sequence). The CDR3 has 12 amino acids. The CDR3 DNA is TGTGCCTGGTCTGAGACTAACTATGGCTACACCTTC. The encoded protein is CAWSETNYGYTF.

This chain connects TRBV2 to TRBJ2-7, with D tentatively TRBD2 (6 bases). This CDR3 region has 17 residues. CDR1 is SNHLY, CDR2 FYNNEI, per germline. Trimming cost V 0 bases and J 7 bases, with 22 bases left between them. The CDR3, as DNA: TGTGCCAGCAGTGAAGCGGAGGTAGCGGCCGTACTAGGTGAGCAGTACTTC. Translating gives CASSEAEVAAVLGEQYF. Full variable domain (remainder filled in from reference TRBV2 and TRBJ2-7): EPEVTQTPSHQVTQMGQEVILRCVPISNHLYFYWYRQILGQKVEFLVSFYNNEISEKSEIFDDQFSVERPDGSNFTLKIRSTKLEDSAMYFCASSEAEVAAVLGEQYFGPGTRLTVT.

This clone appeared a few times. The V call is TRBV19, the J call TRBJ2-5, with D perhaps assigned TRBD1 or TRBD2 (5 bases each). The V gene's germline CDR1 is LNHDA and CDR2 SQIVND (reference sequence). Trimming cost V 6 bases and J 4 bases, with 12 bases left between them. CDR3 length equals 13 residues. CDR3 nucleotide sequence: TGTGCCAGTAGGGGACGGGGCGCAGAGACCCAGTACTTC. It yields the protein CASRGRGAETQYF.

The V call is TRBV9, the J call TRBJ2-3, with TRBD2 matching 9 bases. J lost 6 bases, V lost 3 bases, and 8 bases had no gene match. The CDR3 sequence is 15 residues long. Per the germline V gene, CDR1 is SGDLS and CDR2 is YYNGEE. CDR3 region: CASSAAGLAADTQYF. CDR3 DNA: TGTGCCAGCAGCGCGGCGGGACTAGCAGCGGATACGCAGTATTTT.

This clone appeared many times. This chain uses TRBV10-3 with TRBJ1-2; 7 bases map to TRBD1. Germline lookup yields CDR1 ENHRY and CDR2 SYGVKD. J was trimmed by 3 bases and V by 6 bases; bases with no gene match: 13. CDR3 size: 16 residues. CDR3 in amino acids: CAISGLRDSTYYGYTF. CDR3 bases: TGTGCCATCAGCGGGCTACGGGACAGCACTTACTATGGCTACACCTTC.

For this clone: Other DNA sequences in this sample translate to the same CDR3. This chain joins TRBV28 and TRBJ1-5, with 8 bases aligning to TRBD1. The junction had 6 bases not matched to a gene; V was cut back by 5 bases and J by 6 bases. Germline CDR1 reads MDHEN; CDR2 reads SYDVKM. The CDR3 has 14 residues. DNA for the CDR3: TGTGCCAGCAGTCCCAGACAGGGGTCTCAGCCCCAGCATTTT. As protein: CASSPRQGSQPQHF.

A word on this clone: Given a far larger clone just one base away, this is likely a sequencing read error. V is TRBV6-1 and J is TRBJ1-2; 9 nucleotides match TRBD1. There are 15 residues in the CDR3. Germline CDR1 and CDR2: MNHNS and SASEGT. DNA for the CDR3: TGTGCCAGTGACATTAATGGACAGGGGCCAAGGGGCTGCACCTTC. Protein: CASDINGQGPRGCTF.

The rearrangement joins TRBV5-1 to TRBJ2-3; possibly TRBD1 for D (5 bases). CDR1 SGHRS and CDR2 YFSETQ come from the germline V gene. The V and J ends lost 1 base and 2 bases respectively, with 14 bases between them. The CDR3 is 16 residues long. CDR3: CASSLMGPETTDTQYF. The CDR3 DNA is TGCGCCAGCAGCTTGATGGGGCCGGAGACCACAGATACGCAGTATTTT.

V and J are TRBV2 and TRBJ2-1; D call uncertain. The CDR3 contains 14 residues. V was cut by 1 base and J by 7 bases, with 11 bases left in between. Germline V lookup: CDR1 SNHLY, CDR2 FYNNEI. DNA of the CDR3: TGTGCCAGCAGTGAAGACCGGGTGGGGAATGAGCAGTTCTTC. Its translation is CASSEDRVGNEQFF. The complete variable domain, with remaining parts taken from reference TRBV2 and TRBJ2-1, reads EPEVTQTPSHQVTQMGQEVILRCVPISNHLYFYWYRQILGQKVEFLVSFYNNEISEKSEIFDDQFSVERPDGSNFTLKIRSTKLEDSAMYFCASSEDRVGNEQFFGPGTRLTVL.